A single sample gave rise to the 29 T cell receptor beta chains below, sequenced in a study of shared clonotypes between healthy human individuals. Method: immunoSEQ multiplex PCR; TCRdb's copy keeps in-frame clones and lacks some. The profile covers some 2,000,000 clones, with roughly 96% appearing a single time and about 0.13% taken by the ten largest. The specimen was naive CD4+ T cells sorted from blood. As to subset: CD45RA+ positively selected. The source is a man younger than 30 in good health.

This chain joins TRBV6-5 and TRBJ2-7; D gene unclear. The CDR3 extends over 13 amino acids. V was trimmed by 6 bases and J by 5 bases, leaving 14 bases between them. Per germline, CDR1 MNHEY and CDR2 SVGAGI. The CDR3 protein is CASRGNKAHEQYF. CDR3 bases: TGTGCCAGCAGGGGGAACAAGGCGCACGAGCAGTACTTC.

The chain links TRBV4-1 to TRBJ1-3, with 9 positions matching TRBD1. CDR3 size: 17 residues. V shed 1 base, J shed 0 bases, and the junction held 4 bases outside the gene matches. The germline gives CDR1 MGHRA, CDR2 YSYEKL. The DNA of the CDR3 is TGCGCCAGCAGCCAAGGGACAGGGGCCTACTCTGGAAACACCATATATTTT. Amino acids: CASSQGTGAYSGNTIYF.

This sequence joins TRBV29-1 and TRBJ2-5, with TRBD2 matching over 7 bases. The germline gives CDR1 SQVTM, CDR2 ANQGSEA. The CDR3 is 14 amino acids. J gave up 1 base and V 6 bases, and 8 bases lay outside the gene matches. The CDR3 DNA reads as TGCAGCGTGGCCGGGAGGTTGTCCCAAGAGACCCAGTACTTC. Translation: CSVAGRLSQETQYF.

This clone appeared a single time. CDR3 loop: CASSTGDTTNEKLFF. The CDR3, as DNA: TGCGCCAGCAGCACCGGAGACACAACTAATGAAAAACTGTTTTTT. This chain uses TRBV5-1 with TRBJ1-4; no firm D call. V was pared by 4 bases and J by 0 bases, with 10 bases between. Germline V lookup: CDR1 SGHRS, CDR2 YFSETQ. CDR3 length equals 15 residues. The full variable domain, in which reference TRBV5-1 and TRBJ1-4 provide the parts outside the CDR3, is KAGVTQTPRYLIKTRGQQVTLSCSPISGHRSVSWYQQTPGQGLQFLFEYFSETQRNKGNFPGRFSGRQFSNSRSEMNVSTLELGDSALYLCASSTGDTTNEKLFFGSGTQLSVL.

Of note for this clone: This sample also contains other DNA sequences that code for the same CDR3. The V gene is TRBV30, the J gene TRBJ1-1, with D unclear. Per the germline V gene, CDR1 is GTSNPN and CDR2 is SVGIG (reference sequence). The germline V and J ends were trimmed by 0 bases and 5 bases, with 13 bases remaining between them. The CDR3 has 14 residues. The CDR3 sequence is CAWSVGGRGTEAFF. In DNA form, the CDR3 reads TGTGCCTGGAGTGTAGGAGGGAGAGGTACTGAAGCTTTCTTT. Based on the CDR3 plus reference TRBV30 and TRBJ1-1, the full variable domain is SQTIHQWPATLVQPVGSPLSLECTVEGTSNPNLYWYRQAAGRGLQLLFYSVGIGQISSEVPQNLSASRPQDRQFILSSKKLLLSDSGFYLCAWSVGGRGTEAFFGQGTRLTVV.

The V gene is TRBV30, the J gene TRBJ2-7; 7 bases line up with TRBD2. The CDR3 spans 13 residues. Germline CDR1 is GTSNPN and CDR2 is SVGIG (reference sequence). Losses at the gene ends were 8 bases for V and 3 bases for J; bases not matched to a gene: 10. The DNA for the CDR3 is TGTGCCGGATCGCTCGGGGGGAGCTACGAGCAGTACTTC. It specifies CAGSLGGSYEQYF. Supplemented by reference TRBV30 and TRBJ2-7, the full variable domain reads SQTIHQWPATLVQPVGSPLSLECTVEGTSNPNLYWYRQAAGRGLQLLFYSVGIGQISSEVPQNLSASRPQDRQFILSSKKLLLSDSGFYLCAGSLGGSYEQYFGPGTRLTVT.

This rearrangement joins TRBV6-4 to TRBJ2-7, with D possibly being TRBD2 (6 bases). The CDR3 is 14 residues long. Deletions cut 10 bases from V and 3 bases from J, with 19 bases between. Germline CDR1 reads MRHNA; CDR2 reads SNTAGT. The CDR3 is CANSRRGQGYEQYF. For the CDR3, the DNA is TGTGCCAACTCAAGGAGGGGTCAGGGCTACGAGCAGTACTTC.

The V gene is TRBV7-9, the J gene TRBJ2-3, with D uncertain. Germline V lookup: CDR1 SEHNR, CDR2 FQNEAQ (reference sequence). The CDR3 contains 15 residues. With 0 bases removed from V and 1 base from J, the gap between germline ends came to 8 bases. The chain's CDR3 is CASSLALSGTDTQYF. CDR3 nucleotide sequence: TGTGCCAGCAGCTTAGCTCTTTCAGGCACAGATACGCAGTATTTT.

The chain has TRBV6-6 and TRBJ1-2; tentative D call: TRBD1 (5 bases). The CDR3 is 13 residues long. CDR1 is MNHNY and CDR2 is SVGAGI in the germline V gene (reference sequence). Trimming pared 5 bases from V and 4 bases from J, leaving 11 bases between. Here the CDR3 DNA reads TGTGCCAGCAGTCCGGACGGGGGCTATGGCTACACCTTC. This gives the protein CASSPDGGYGYTF.

The chain couples TRBV28 to TRBJ2-7; D might be TRBD1 (5 bases). The germline V gene encodes CDR1 MDHEN and CDR2 SYDVKM. The CDR3 loop spans 14 amino acids. V dropped 4 bases and J dropped 3 bases, with 13 bases sitting between them. CDR3 region: CASSSPSDSYEQYF. In DNA form, the CDR3 reads TGTGCCAGCAGTTCCCCATCAGACAGCTACGAGCAGTACTTC. The entire variable domain, with the rest obtained from reference TRBV28 and TRBJ2-7, is as follows: DVKVTQSSRYLVKRTGEKVFLECVQDMDHENMFWYRQDPGLGLRLIYFSYDVKMKEKGDIPEGYSVSREKKERFSLILESASTNQTSMYLCASSSPSDSYEQYFGPGTRLTVT.

Remarks on this clone: The same CDR3 is also encoded by other DNA sequences in this sample. The gene calls are TRBV11-3 and TRBJ1-1; D perhaps matches TRBD1 (5 bases). The CDR3 spans 14 residues. The germline gives CDR1 SGHNT, CDR2 YENEEA. The V end lost 1 base, the J end lost 0 bases, and 6 bases lay between the germline ends. CDR3 bases: TGTGCCAGCAGCTTAGGGGGCGTGAACACTGAAGCTTTCTTT. Residues: CASSLGGVNTEAFF.

The V and J genes are TRBV10-2 and TRBJ2-5; TRBD1 matches 9 bases. There are 14 residues in the CDR3. V lost 6 bases to trimming and J lost 4 bases; unmatched junction nucleotides: 6. Per the germline V gene, CDR1 is WSHSY and CDR2 is SAAADI. The CDR3 sequence: CASRLQGAGETQYF. The DNA for the CDR3 is TGCGCCAGCAGGTTACAGGGGGCGGGAGAGACCCAGTACTTC.

This sequence joins TRBV5-1 and TRBJ2-3, with no clear D. The CDR3 covers 13 residues. V was trimmed by 1 base and J by 9 bases, leaving 12 bases between them. CDR1 and CDR2 from the germline V gene are SGHRS and YFSETQ. The CDR3 sequence: CASSLFIMETQYF. CDR3 nucleotides: TGCGCCAGCAGCTTGTTTATAATGGAGACGCAGTATTTT.

The V and J genes are TRBV9 and TRBJ2-1, with 8 bases matching TRBD2. Germline V lookup: CDR1 SGDLS, CDR2 YYNGEE. V shed 1 base, J shed 7 bases, and the junction held 19 bases outside the gene matches. CDR3 length: 19 amino acids. The CDR3: CASSVSPNSGAGDGNEQFF. In DNA, the CDR3 is TGTGCCAGCAGCGTATCCCCTAACTCAGGAGCGGGAGATGGGAATGAGCAGTTCTTC.

In the case of this clone: At the DNA level, this CDR3 is encoded by other sequences in the same sample as well. The chain employs TRBV6-5 and TRBJ2-5; D could derive from TRBD1 or TRBD2 (6 bases each). V was trimmed by 6 bases and J by 5 bases, leaving 13 bases between them. This CDR3 is built from 13 residues. The germline V gene encodes CDR1 MNHEY and CDR2 SVGAGI. CDR3 coding DNA: TGTGCCAGCAGAGGAACAGGGAGGGAGACCCAGTACTTC. Its translation is CASRGTGRETQYF.

DNA of the CDR3: TGCGCCAGCAGTGCCCCGACAGGGTCCGGGGCCAACGTCCTGACTTTC. Amino acids: CASSAPTGSGANVLTF. The chain links TRBV10-2 to TRBJ2-6; 7 bases are a match to TRBD1. The CDR3 runs to 16 residues. Germline CDR1 and CDR2: WSHSY and SAAADI. V was pared by 4 bases and J by 4 bases, with 7 bases of the junction left unmatched.

CDR3 region: CASRRGPNTEAFF. CDR3 nucleotide sequence: TGTGCCAGCAGGAGAGGGCCGAACACTGAAGCTTTCTTT. The gene calls are TRBV6-1 and TRBJ1-1; D gene unclear. CDR1 and CDR2 from the germline V gene are MNHNS and SASEGT. The CDR3 has 13 amino acids. V lost 6 bases to trimming and J lost 1 base, with 9 bases between them.

This chain links TRBV6-1 with TRBJ1-6; D gene ambiguous. V was shortened by 1 base and J by 10 bases, with 11 bases between the two germline ends. CDR3 length: 14 amino acids. CDR1 MNHNS and CDR2 SASEGT come from the germline V gene. The CDR3 nucleotides read TGTGCCAGCAGTGAAGGGGGAGGCTCGTCACCCCTCCACTTT. Translation gives CASSEGGGSSPLHF.

V usage is TRBV13 and J usage is TRBJ2-7; a weak D match, TRBD1 (5 bases). Trimming removed 8 bases at V and 9 bases at J, with 14 bases between. In germline, CDR1 is PRHDT, CDR2 FYEKMQ (reference sequence). The CDR3 contains 11 residues. CDR3 nucleotides: TGTGCCAGCGGGGCCGGCAGTGGGCAGTACTTC. It specifies CASGAGSGQYF.

As concerns this clone: A much larger clone differs by one base, so this may be a read error. The chain combines TRBV5-5 with TRBJ2-5; D unresolved. Looked up from germline, CDR1 is SGHKS and CDR2 is YYEKEE (reference sequence). The CDR3 runs to 11 residues. V dropped 4 bases and J dropped 3 bases, with 4 bases sitting between them. The CDR3 here is CASSGKETQYF. CDR3 DNA: TGTGCCAGCAGCGGAAAAGAGACCCAGTACTTC. The entire variable domain, with the rest obtained from reference TRBV5-5 and TRBJ2-5, is as follows: DAGVTQSPTHLIKTRGQQVTLRCSPISGHKSVSWYQQVLGQGPQFIFQYYEKEERGRGNFPDRFSARQFPNYSSELNVNALLLGDSALYLCASSGKETQYFGPGTRLLVL.

In its sample, this clone was seen once. The rearrangement joins TRBV7-2 to TRBJ1-1; a weak D match, TRBD1 (5 bases). The CDR3 has 14 amino acids. Looked up from germline, CDR1 is SGHTA and CDR2 is FQGNSA. V was clipped by 5 bases and J by 1 base, with 11 bases between them. In DNA, the CDR3 is TGTGCCAGCAGCGAGGGACGGTGGAACACTGAAGCTTTCTTT. Translated, it gives CASSEGRWNTEAFF. Supplemented by reference TRBV7-2 and TRBJ1-1, the full variable domain reads GAGVSQSPSNKVTEKGKDVELRCDPISGHTALYWYRQSLGQGLEFLIYFQGNSAPDKSGLPSDRFSAERTGGSVSTLTIQRTQQEDSAVYLCASSEGRWNTEAFFGQGTRLTVV.

This rearrangement joins TRBV10-3 to TRBJ2-3; 10 bases match TRBD2. V lost 11 bases and J lost 3; bases outside the gene matches: 5. Germline V lookup: CDR1 ENHRY, CDR2 SYGVKD. This CDR3 comprises 13 residues. CDR3 sequence: CASGLAETDTQYF. The CDR3 nucleotides read TGTGCCTCAGGACTAGCGGAAACAGATACGCAGTATTTT.

This chain links TRBV7-9 with TRBJ2-2; D gene uncertain. The CDR3 totals 16 residues. Between the trimmed V and J ends, which lost 5 bases and 1 base, there was a span of 14 bases. The germline gives CDR1 SEHNR, CDR2 FQNEAQ (reference sequence). Here the CDR3 reads CASSPPGQWNTGELFF. CDR3 DNA: TGTGCCAGCAGCCCTCCGGGCCAGTGGAACACCGGGGAGCTGTTTTTT.

The rearrangement joins TRBV28 to TRBJ1-1; D unresolved. V was cut by 6 bases and J by 0 bases, with 14 bases left in between. The CDR3 is made up of 15 amino acids. The germline V gene has CDR1 MDHEN and CDR2 SYDVKM. CDR3 region: CASSPFGRLNTEAFF. DNA for the CDR3: TGTGCCAGCAGCCCCTTTGGACGGCTGAACACTGAAGCTTTCTTT.

The chain recombines TRBV4-1 with TRBJ1-1; D is uncertain. This CDR3 has 15 residues. Germline values: CDR1 MGHRA, CDR2 YSYEKL. With 0 bases removed from V and 1 base from J, the gap between germline ends came to 9 bases. The DNA for the CDR3 is TGCGCCAGCAGCCAAGAACCTGGGCCGAACACTGAAGCTTTCTTT. Translation gives CASSQEPGPNTEAFF.

This clone came up once. The gene calls are TRBV19 and TRBJ1-3; weak D call: TRBD1 (6 bases). The germline gives CDR1 LNHDA, CDR2 SQIVND (reference sequence). V was trimmed by 3 bases and J by 5 bases, leaving 14 bases between them. The CDR3 consists of 15 residues. The CDR3 region is CASSISGQTRNTIYF. In nucleotides, the CDR3 is TGTGCCAGTAGTATCTCCGGACAGACAAGAAACACCATATATTTT.

The gene calls are TRBV11-2 and TRBJ2-5; no firm D call. V gave up 5 bases and J gave up 5 bases, with 15 bases separating them. Germline CDR1 SGHAT, CDR2 FQNNGV. This CDR3 is built from 14 residues. The CDR3 nucleotides are TGTGCCAGCAGCCCACGCCTTGACCGGGAGACCCAGTACTTC. It codes for CASSPRLDRETQYF.

J is TRBJ2-7 and V is TRBV5-8; D unclear. Germline CDR1 and CDR2: SGHTS and YDEGEE. V was clipped by 2 bases and J by 5 bases, with 8 bases between them. The length of the CDR3 is 12 residues. Written as DNA, the CDR3 is TGTGCCAGCAGCTTTAACCGGGACGAGCAGTACTTC. Residues: CASSFNRDEQYF. Full variable domain (outside the CDR3, taken from reference TRBV5-8 and TRBJ2-7): EAGVTQSPTHLIKTRGQQATLRCSPISGHTSVYWYQQALGLGLQFLLWYDEGEERNRGNFPPRFSGRQFPNYSSELNVNALELEDSALYLCASSFNRDEQYFGPGTRLTVT.

The chain is built from TRBV10-1 and TRBJ2-3; D not resolved. Per germline, CDR1 WNHNN and CDR2 SYGVQD (reference sequence). This CDR3 is built from 15 residues. V dropped 1 base and J dropped 2 bases, with 10 bases sitting between them. CDR3 sequence reads: CASSELTGPTDTQYF. In DNA, the CDR3 is TGCGCCAGCAGTGAGTTAACCGGGCCCACAGATACGCAGTATTTT.